This TCR beta chain was obtained from a study of control samples from healthy donors and cancer patients. The method was immunoSEQ multiplex PCR; TCRdb's version includes in-frame clones alone and lacks a portion of them. This table holds 170,000 or so clones, around nine tenths found once. Germline V gene lookup returns CDR1 GTSNPN and CDR2 SVGIG (reference sequence). This CDR3 has 18 residues. Trimming cost V 0 bases and J 0 bases; bases outside gene matches: 7. This chain links TRBV30 with TRBJ2-3; 12 nucleotides agree with TRBD2. Source material: blood. This sequence was found in a man aged 30 to 39 in good health. The CDR3 nucleotides read TGTGCCTGGAGTGTACTGAGGACTAGCGGGGTCAGCACAGATACGCAGTATTTT. It is translated as CAWSVLRTSGVSTDTQYF.